Following are 7 T cell receptor beta chains from one sample sequenced in a study of post-analysis software for immune sequencing data. Each TCR beta cDNA library carried unique molecular identifiers. TCRdb re-analysed the PCR reads in MiXCR, keeping a single row per CDR3 protein. This table has almost 700,000 distinct CDR3 sequences, approximately 59% appearing once. General study results and limits: A few TRBV segments occurring more often in patients than controls included TRBV5-6, TRBV5-1 and TRBV20-1.

These receptors' antigens are unknown. The sample consisted of blood. Receptor source: a girl aged 2-10 years with multiple sclerosis.

This clonotype has more than one count but fewer than ten. The chain combines TRBV5-1 with TRBJ2-6; no firm D call. The CDR3 extends over 15 amino acids. Per the germline V gene, CDR1 is SGHRS and CDR2 is YFSETQ. The V gene lost 3 bases and the J gene lost 2 bases, with 9 bases spanning the gap. CDR3 region: CASSSGEAGANVLTF. The CDR3 region has the DNA TGCGCCAGCAGCTCCGGAGAAGCTGGGGCCAACGTCCTGACTTTC. The full variable domain, rest sourced from reference TRBV5-1 and TRBJ2-6, is KAGVTQTPRYLIKTRGQQVTLSCSPISGHRSVSWYQQTPGQGLQFLFEYFSETQRNKGNFPGRFSGRQFSNSRSEMNVSTLELGDSALYLCASSSGEAGANVLTFGAGSRLTVL.

The V call is TRBV4-1, the J call TRBJ1-2, with D possibly TRBD1 on 5 matching bases. Per the germline V gene, CDR1 is MGHRA and CDR2 is YSYEKL. Trimming stripped 0 bases from V and 6 bases from J, with 11 bases between. This CDR3 is built from 14 residues. The CDR3 sequence: CASSQDWGDDGYTF. The CDR3 DNA is TGCGCCAGCAGCCAAGATTGGGGGGATGATGGCTACACCTTC.

The J gene is TRBJ2-7, the V gene TRBV12-5; 8 nucleotides align to TRBD2. Germline loops: CDR1 LGHNT, CDR2 FRNRAP. The ends lost 6 bases at V and 7 bases at J; junction bases unmatched: 8. This CDR3 region has 13 residues. This chain's CDR3 is CASGLPGGAEQYF. The CDR3 bases are TGTGCTAGTGGCCTTCCGGGAGGGGCTGAGCAGTACTTC.

Of note for this clonotype: As the CDR3 is not closed by the conserved phenylalanine or tryptophan, this likely results from a read error. The CDR3 coding sequence is TGTGCCAGCAGCCAGGGGACAGGGGGAAGTGAGCAGTTCTGC. Amino acids: CASSQGTGGSEQFC. The V gene is TRBV5-6, the J gene TRBJ2-1; TRBD1 aligns across 11 bases. The junction had 6 bases not matched to a gene; V was cut back by 4 bases and J by 9 bases. The CDR3 is 14 residues long. Germline lookup yields CDR1 SGHDT and CDR2 YYEEEE.

Note on this clonotype: A clone one base away is much larger, so this may be a read error. V and J are TRBV29-1 and TRBJ2-1; D gene ambiguous. Germline V gene sequence: CDR1 SQVTM, CDR2 ANQGSEA. The CDR3 is 10 residues long. The ends were cut back, 4 bases at V and 6 bases at J, with 4 bases in the middle. CDR3 bases: TGCAGCGTTGCCAGCAATGAGCAGTTCTTC. It is translated as CSVASNEQFF.

The chain is built from TRBV20-1 and TRBJ2-5; 12 bases align to TRBD2. The CDR3 is 15 residues long. The junction had 13 bases not matched to a gene; V was cut back by 1 base and J by 13 bases. Germline V CDR1 and CDR2: DFQATT, SNEGSKA (reference sequence). In nucleotides, the CDR3 is TGCAGTGCTAGAGTTCCGGGACTAGCGGGTCTAACGTCGTACTTC. This translates into CSARVPGLAGLTSYF.

The chain uses TRBV20-1 and TRBJ2-4, with 9 positions matching TRBD1. CDR3 length equals 13 residues. Germline trimming cut 6 bases from V and 1 base from J; bases unmatched to any gene: 1. The germline CDR1 and CDR2 sequences are DFQATT and SNEGSKA (reference sequence). CDR3 amino acids: CSAGTGAKNIQYF. Here the CDR3 DNA reads TGCAGTGCGGGGACAGGGGCCAAAAACATTCAGTACTTC.